This is a list of T cell receptor beta chains from one sample in a study of siplizumab effects on memory and regulatory T cells. The method was immunoSEQ multiplex PCR; TCRdb's version includes in-frame clones alone and lacks a portion of them. The sample shows roughly 100,000 clones, 93% of them seen only once. The sequenced material came from Tregs sorted from blood. The receptors were sampled from a human donor in good health. The CDR3 runs from the conserved cysteine through the conserved F or W. A D gene is named only where the DNA matches it firmly.

j_call v_call d_call cdr3_aa
TRBJ2-7 TRBV5-6 - CASSFFQVREQYF
TRBJ1-1 TRBV27 - CASAFRVGIYTEAFF
TRBJ2-7 TRBV7-3 - CASSLLGGYEQYF
TRBJ2-2 TRBV9 - CASSVADGTGELFF
TRBJ1-5 TRBV7-2 TRBD1 CASSLGTGRGQPQHF
TRBJ2-7 TRBV27 - CASSFLGVSEQYF
TRBJ1-5 TRBV6-1 TRBD1 CASVGQGGNQPQHF
TRBJ2-3 TRBV27 - CASSLRSTSTDTQYF
TRBJ1-3 TRBV13 - CASSLGLPSGNTIYF
TRBJ1-1 TRBV28 - CASTLRRGRTEAFF
TRBJ2-1 TRBV12-5 - CASAVSPGAYNEQFF
TRBJ2-2 TRBV7-3 TRBD1 CASSPSRDRANTGELFF
TRBJ2-1 TRBV6-5 - CASSPGTGYNEQFF
TRBJ1-5 TRBV12-2 - CASRLIGGQGRSRLSNQPQHF
TRBJ1-1 TRBV5-4 - CASREQGNTEAFF
TRBJ1-2 TRBV9 - CASSVVAGAGYTF
TRBJ2-3 TRBV18 - CASSPASDTDTQYF